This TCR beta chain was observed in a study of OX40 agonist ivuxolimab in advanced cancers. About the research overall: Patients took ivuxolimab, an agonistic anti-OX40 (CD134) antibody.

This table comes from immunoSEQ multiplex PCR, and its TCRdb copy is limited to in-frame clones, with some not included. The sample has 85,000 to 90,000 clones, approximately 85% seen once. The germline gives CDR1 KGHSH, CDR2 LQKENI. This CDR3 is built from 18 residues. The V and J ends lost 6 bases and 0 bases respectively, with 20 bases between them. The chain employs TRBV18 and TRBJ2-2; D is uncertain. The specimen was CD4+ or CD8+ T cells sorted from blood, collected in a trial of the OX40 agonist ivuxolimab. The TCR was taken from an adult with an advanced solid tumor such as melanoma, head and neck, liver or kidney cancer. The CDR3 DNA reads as TGTGCCAGCTCGCATCGTCTGCCCGACGGCACGAACACCGGGGAGCTGTTTTTT. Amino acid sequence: CASSHRLPDGTNTGELFF.